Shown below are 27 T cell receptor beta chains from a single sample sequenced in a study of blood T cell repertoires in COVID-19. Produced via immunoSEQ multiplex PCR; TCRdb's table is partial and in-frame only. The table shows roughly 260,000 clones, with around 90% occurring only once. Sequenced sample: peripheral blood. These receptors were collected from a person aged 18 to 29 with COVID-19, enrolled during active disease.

Here the CDR3 reads CASSTAGVQNSYNEQFF. The DNA of the CDR3 is TGTGCCAGCTCAACGGCGGGAGTCCAAAACTCCTACAATGAGCAGTTCTTC. The chain employs TRBV18 and TRBJ2-1; 7 bases fit TRBD2. This CDR3 is 17 amino acids long. J lost 0 bases, V lost 5 bases, and 10 bases had no gene match. Per the germline V gene, CDR1 is KGHSH and CDR2 is LQKENI.

The CDR3 protein is CASGGTGYSNQPQHF. CDR3 in DNA: TGTGCCAGCGGGGGGACAGGCTATAGCAATCAGCCCCAGCATTTT. V is TRBV2 and J is TRBJ1-5, with 8 positions matching TRBD1. Germline V lookup: CDR1 SNHLY, CDR2 FYNNEI. The length of the CDR3 is 15 residues. The trim removed 8 bases at V and 0 bases at J, leaving 6 bases unmatched. The variable domain in full, with the rest retrieved from reference TRBV2 and TRBJ1-5, is EPEVTQTPSHQVTQMGQEVILRCVPISNHLYFYWYRQILGQKVEFLVSFYNNEISEKSEIFDDQFSVERPDGSNFTLKIRSTKLEDSAMYFCASGGTGYSNQPQHFGDGTRLSIL.

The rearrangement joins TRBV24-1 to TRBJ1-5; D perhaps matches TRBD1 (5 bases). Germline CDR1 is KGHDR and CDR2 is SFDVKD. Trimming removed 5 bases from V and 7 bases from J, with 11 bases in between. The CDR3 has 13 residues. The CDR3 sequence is CATSVGAGQPQHF. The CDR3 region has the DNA TGTGCCACCAGTGTAGGGGCTGGGCAGCCCCAGCATTTT.

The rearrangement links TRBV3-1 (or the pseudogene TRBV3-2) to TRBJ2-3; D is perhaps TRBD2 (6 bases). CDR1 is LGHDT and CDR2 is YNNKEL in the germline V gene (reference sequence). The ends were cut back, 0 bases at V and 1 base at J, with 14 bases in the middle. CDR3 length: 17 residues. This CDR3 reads CASSQDMVIAGTDTQYF. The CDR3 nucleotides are TGTGCCAGCAGCCAAGATATGGTAATAGCGGGCACAGATACGCAGTATTTT.

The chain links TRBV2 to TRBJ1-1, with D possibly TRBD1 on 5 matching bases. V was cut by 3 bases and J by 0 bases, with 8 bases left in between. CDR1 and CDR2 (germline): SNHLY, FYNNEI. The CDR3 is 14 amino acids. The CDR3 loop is CASSDQGLNTEAFF. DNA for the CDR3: TGTGCCAGCAGTGACCAGGGTTTGAACACTGAAGCTTTCTTT. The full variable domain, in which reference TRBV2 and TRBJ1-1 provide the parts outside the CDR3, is EPEVTQTPSHQVTQMGQEVILRCVPISNHLYFYWYRQILGQKVEFLVSFYNNEISEKSEIFDDQFSVERPDGSNFTLKIRSTKLEDSAMYFCASSDQGLNTEAFFGQGTRLTVV.

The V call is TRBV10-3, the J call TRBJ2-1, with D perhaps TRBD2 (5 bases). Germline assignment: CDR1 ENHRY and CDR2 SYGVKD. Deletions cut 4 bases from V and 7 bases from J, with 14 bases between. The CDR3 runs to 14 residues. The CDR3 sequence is CAISGHGKVNEQFF. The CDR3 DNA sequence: TGTGCCATCAGTGGTCACGGGAAAGTAAATGAGCAGTTCTTC.

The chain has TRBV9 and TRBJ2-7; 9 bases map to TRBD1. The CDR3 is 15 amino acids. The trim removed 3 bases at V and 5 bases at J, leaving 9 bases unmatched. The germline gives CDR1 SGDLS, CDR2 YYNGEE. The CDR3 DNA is TGTGCCAGCAGCGGAGTCGGGACAGGGAGGGACGAGCAGTACTTC. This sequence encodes CASSGVGTGRDEQYF.

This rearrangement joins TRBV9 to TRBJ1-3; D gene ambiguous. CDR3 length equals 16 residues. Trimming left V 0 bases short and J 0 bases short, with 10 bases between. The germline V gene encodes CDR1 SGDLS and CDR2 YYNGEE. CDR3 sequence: CASSVELGGSGNTIYF. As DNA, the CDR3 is TGTGCCAGCAGCGTAGAACTGGGAGGCTCTGGAAACACCATATATTTT. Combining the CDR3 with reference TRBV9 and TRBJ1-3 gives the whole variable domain DSGVTQTPKHLITATGQRVTLRCSPRSGDLSVYWYQQSLDQGLQFLIQYYNGEERAKGNILERFSAQQFPDLHSELNLSSLELGDSALYFCASSVELGGSGNTIYFGEGSWLTVV.

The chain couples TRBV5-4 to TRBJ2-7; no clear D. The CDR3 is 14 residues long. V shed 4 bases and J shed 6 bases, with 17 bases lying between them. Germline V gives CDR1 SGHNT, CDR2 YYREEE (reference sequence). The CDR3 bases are TGTGCCAGCAGCCCGACGTCCCTAGTCGGCGAGCAGTACTTC. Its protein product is CASSPTSLVGEQYF.

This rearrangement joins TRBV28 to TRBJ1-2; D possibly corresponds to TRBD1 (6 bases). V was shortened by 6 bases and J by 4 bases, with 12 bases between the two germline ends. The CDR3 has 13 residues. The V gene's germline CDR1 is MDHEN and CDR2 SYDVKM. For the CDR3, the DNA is TGTGCCAGCAGGGACAGAAATGGCTATGGCTACACCTTC. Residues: CASRDRNGYGYTF.

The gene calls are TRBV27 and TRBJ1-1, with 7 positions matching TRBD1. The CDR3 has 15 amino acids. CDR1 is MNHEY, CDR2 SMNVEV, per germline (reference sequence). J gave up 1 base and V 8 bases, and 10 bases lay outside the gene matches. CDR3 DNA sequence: TGTGCCAGCGGGGATGGGACAGTTCGGAACACTGAAGCTTTCTTT. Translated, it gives CASGDGTVRNTEAFF.

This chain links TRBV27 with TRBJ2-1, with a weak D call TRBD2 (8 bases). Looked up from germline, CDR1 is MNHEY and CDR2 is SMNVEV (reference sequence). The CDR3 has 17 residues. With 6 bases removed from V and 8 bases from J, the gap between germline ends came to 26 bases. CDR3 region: CASSSRGSGTEYHEQFF. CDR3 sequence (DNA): TGTGCCAGCAGCTCGAGGGGTAGCGGGACAGAGTACCATGAGCAGTTCTTC.

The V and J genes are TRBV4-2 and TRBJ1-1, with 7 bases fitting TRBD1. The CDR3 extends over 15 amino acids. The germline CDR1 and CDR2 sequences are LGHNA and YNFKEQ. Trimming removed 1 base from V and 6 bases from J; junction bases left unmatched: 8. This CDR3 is CASSQVGDRDSEAFF. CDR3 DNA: TGTGCCAGCAGCCAAGTCGGCGACAGGGACTCTGAAGCTTTCTTT.

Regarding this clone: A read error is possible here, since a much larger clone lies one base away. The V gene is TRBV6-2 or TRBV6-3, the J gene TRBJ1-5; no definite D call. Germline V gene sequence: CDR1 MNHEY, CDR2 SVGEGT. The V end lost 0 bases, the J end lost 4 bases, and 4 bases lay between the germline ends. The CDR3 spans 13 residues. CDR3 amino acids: CASSYSRNQPQHF. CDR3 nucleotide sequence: TGTGCCAGCAGTTACTCGAGGAATCAGCCCCAGCATTTT.

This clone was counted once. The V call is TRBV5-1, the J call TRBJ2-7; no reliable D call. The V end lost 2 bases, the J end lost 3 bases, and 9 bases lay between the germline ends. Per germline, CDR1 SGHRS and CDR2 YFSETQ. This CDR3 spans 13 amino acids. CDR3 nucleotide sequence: TGCGCCAGCAGCTTAGCTACCGACTACGAGCAGTACTTC. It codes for CASSLATDYEQYF.

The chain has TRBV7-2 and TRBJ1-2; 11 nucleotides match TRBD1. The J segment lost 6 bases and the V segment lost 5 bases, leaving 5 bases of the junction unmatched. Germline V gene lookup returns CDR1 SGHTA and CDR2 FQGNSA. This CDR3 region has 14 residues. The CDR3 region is CASSRTGGADGYTF. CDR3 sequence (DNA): TGTGCCAGCAGCCGGACAGGGGGCGCGGATGGCTACACCTTC.

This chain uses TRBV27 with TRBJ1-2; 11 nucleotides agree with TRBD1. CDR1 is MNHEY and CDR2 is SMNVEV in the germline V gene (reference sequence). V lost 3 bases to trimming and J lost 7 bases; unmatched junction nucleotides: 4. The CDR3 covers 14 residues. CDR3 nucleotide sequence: TGTGCCAGCAGTTTGGGGACAGGGGGGTCTGGCTACACCTTC. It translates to CASSLGTGGSGYTF.

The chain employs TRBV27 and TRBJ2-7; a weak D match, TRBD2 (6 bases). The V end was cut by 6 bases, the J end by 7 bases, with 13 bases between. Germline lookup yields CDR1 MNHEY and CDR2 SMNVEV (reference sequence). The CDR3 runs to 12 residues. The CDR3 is CASRPSGGEQYF. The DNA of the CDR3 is TGTGCCAGCAGACCATCCGGGGGTGAGCAGTACTTC.

Here the CDR3 DNA reads TGTGCCAGCAGCTTAGGAGGGACCGGGGGATATTCACCCCTCCACTTT. Amino acids: CASSLGGTGGYSPLHF. This chain links TRBV7-2 with TRBJ1-6, with D tentatively TRBD1 (5 bases). Trimming stripped 1 base from V and 8 bases from J, with 15 bases between. The V gene's germline CDR1 is SGHTA and CDR2 FQGNSA. The CDR3 extends over 16 amino acids.

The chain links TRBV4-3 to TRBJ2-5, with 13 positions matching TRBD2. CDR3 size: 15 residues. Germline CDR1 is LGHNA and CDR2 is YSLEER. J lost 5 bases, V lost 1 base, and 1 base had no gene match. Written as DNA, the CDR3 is TGCGCCAGCAGCCAAGGGACTAGCGGGAGTGAGACCCAGTACTTC. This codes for CASSQGTSGSETQYF.

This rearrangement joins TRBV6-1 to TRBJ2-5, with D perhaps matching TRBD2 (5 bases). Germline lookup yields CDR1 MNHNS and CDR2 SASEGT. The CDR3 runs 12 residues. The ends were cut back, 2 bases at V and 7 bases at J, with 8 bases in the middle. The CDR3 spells CASSETEATQYF. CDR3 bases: TGTGCCAGCAGTGAAACGGAGGCGACCCAGTACTTC.

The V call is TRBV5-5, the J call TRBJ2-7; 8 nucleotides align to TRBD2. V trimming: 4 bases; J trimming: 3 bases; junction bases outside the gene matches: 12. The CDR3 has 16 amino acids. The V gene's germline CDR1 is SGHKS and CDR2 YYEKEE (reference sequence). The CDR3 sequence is CASSPTYRTSFYEQYF. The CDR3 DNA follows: TGTGCCAGCAGCCCCACCTATAGGACTAGCTTCTACGAGCAGTACTTC.

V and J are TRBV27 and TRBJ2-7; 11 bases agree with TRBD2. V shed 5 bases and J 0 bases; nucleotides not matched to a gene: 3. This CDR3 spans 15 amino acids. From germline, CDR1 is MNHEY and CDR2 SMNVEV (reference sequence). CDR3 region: CASSGTSGYSYEQYF. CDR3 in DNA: TGTGCCAGCAGTGGGACTAGCGGCTACTCCTACGAGCAGTACTTC.

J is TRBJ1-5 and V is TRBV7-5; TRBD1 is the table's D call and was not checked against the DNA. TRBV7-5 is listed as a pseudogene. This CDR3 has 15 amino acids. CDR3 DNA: TGTGCCAGAAGCTTAGTAGGGCAGGGGGGACAGCCCCAGCATTTT. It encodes CARSLVGQGGQPQHF.

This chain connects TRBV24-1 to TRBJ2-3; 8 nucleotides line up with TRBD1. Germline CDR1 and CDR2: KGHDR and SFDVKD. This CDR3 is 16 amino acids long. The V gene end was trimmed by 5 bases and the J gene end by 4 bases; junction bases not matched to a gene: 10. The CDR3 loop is CATSGSDRASPDTQYF. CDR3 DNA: TGTGCCACCAGTGGGTCGGACAGGGCGTCCCCAGATACGCAGTATTTT.

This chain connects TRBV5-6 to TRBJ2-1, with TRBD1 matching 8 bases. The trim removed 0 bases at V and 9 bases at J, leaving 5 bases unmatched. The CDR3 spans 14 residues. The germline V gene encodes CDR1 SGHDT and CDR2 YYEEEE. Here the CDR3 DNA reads TGTGCCAGCAGCTTGGGACAGGGGTACGGTGAGCAGTTCTTC. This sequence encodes CASSLGQGYGEQFF.

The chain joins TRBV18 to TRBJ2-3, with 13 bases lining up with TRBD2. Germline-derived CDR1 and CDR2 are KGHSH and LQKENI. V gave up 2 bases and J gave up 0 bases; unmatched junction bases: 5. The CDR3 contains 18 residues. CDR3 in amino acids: CASSPRTSGSSSTDTQYF. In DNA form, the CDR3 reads TGTGCCAGCTCACCAAGGACTAGCGGGAGCTCTAGCACAGATACGCAGTATTTT.